Listed below are T cell receptor beta chains from one sample, sequenced in a study of OX40 agonist ivuxolimab in advanced cancers. Measured with immunoSEQ multiplex PCR; TCRdb has only the in-frame clones, and not every one. The table records about 79,000 clones, around 85% of them present only once. This specimen was CD4+ or CD8+ T cells sorted from blood, taken in a trial of the OX40 agonist ivuxolimab. Receptors originate from an adult with an advanced solid tumor such as melanoma, head and neck, liver or kidney cancer. Each CDR3 is given with its conserved first and last residue. A D gene is named only where the DNA matches it firmly. Not every row has a clone size; where given, it reads once, few, many or a size class.

14,TRBJ2-5,NA,TRBV5-1,NA,TGCGCCAGTAGACTTGGTGGTAACCAAGAGACCCAGTACTTC,CASRLGGNQETQYF
12,TRBJ2-7,NA,TRBV7-9,NA,TGTGCCAGCAGCGTGGACAGCTACGAGCAGTACTTC,CASSVDSYEQYF
12,TRBJ2-7,NA,TRBV25-1,NA,TGTGCCAGCAGTGTAGGGGGATACGAGCAGTACTTC,CASSVGGYEQYF
13,TRBJ1-4,NA,TRBV9,NA,TGTGCCAGCAGCGTAGATGGGAATGAAAAACTGTTTTTT,CASSVDGNEKLFF
12,TRBJ2-1,NA,TRBV5-5,NA,TGTGCCAGCAGCTTGATCTACAATGAGCAGTTCTTC,CASSLIYNEQFF
16,TRBJ2-7,NA,TRBV18,few,TGTGCCAGCTCACCAGAGGCGCTCTTTTCGGGGAACGAGCAGTACTTC,CASSPEALFSGNEQYF
13,TRBJ2-1,TRBD1,TRBV4-1,NA,TGCGCCAGCAGGGGACAGGGGAGGAATGAGCAGTTCTTC,CASRGQGRNEQFF
17,TRBJ2-3,TRBD1,TRBV11-3,NA,TGTGCCAGCAGCCCCGGTGTTCCTGACAGGGGGCTGAGTACGCAGTATTTT,CASSPGVPDRGLSTQYF
14,TRBJ2-1,NA,TRBV11-3,NA,TGTGCCAGCAGCTTAGGACGGGGGACCAATGAGCAGTTCTTC,CASSLGRGTNEQFF
16,TRBJ1-5,NA,TRBV18,NA,TGTGCCAGCTCCGATTCTGGCGGGGTTGGGAATCAGCCCCAGCATTTT,CASSDSGGVGNQPQHF
15,TRBJ1-4,TRBD1,TRBV18,NA,TGTGCCAGCTCTCGAGACAGGGGGCCGGATGAAAAACTGTTTTTT,CASSRDRGPDEKLFF
13,TRBJ1-4,NA,TRBV19,NA,TGTGCCAGTAGTATAGGACAGATGGAAAAACTGTTTTTT,CASSIGQMEKLFF
14,TRBJ1-4,NA,TRBV19,once,TGTGCCAGTAGTCCGGTTTTCCGGAATGAAAAACTGTTTTTT,CASSPVFRNEKLFF
12,TRBJ2-7,NA,TRBV5-1,NA,TGCGCCAGCACAGGACTGTTCTACGAGCAGTACTTC,CASTGLFYEQYF
15,TRBJ2-2,TRBD1,TRBV11-3,NA,TGTGCCAGCAGCCCCCGGGACAGGGAAGACGGGGAGCTGTTTTTT,CASSPRDREDGELFF